The 8 T cell receptor beta chains reported below all come from one sample, sequenced in a study of blood T cells in healthy people across ages. A second PCR of roughly 7 to 11 cycles used a sample-barcoded 5' primer and a J-beta primer mix. From the 5' RACE reads, TCRdb called clonotypes with MiXCR, one entry per CDR3 protein. Here the sample spans roughly 1.5 million distinct CDR3 sequences, less than 45% being singletons. Source material: blood. The receptor set was obtained from a woman under 30 in good health.

This chain uses TRBV20-1 with TRBJ2-1; D ambiguous. This CDR3 contains 11 residues. The germline V gene encodes CDR1 DFQATT and CDR2 SNEGSKA (reference sequence). The germline V and J ends were trimmed by 7 bases and 4 bases, with 8 bases remaining between them. The chain's CDR3 is CSGRVYNEQFF. The CDR3 nucleotides read TGCAGTGGTCGGGTATACAATGAGCAGTTCTTC.

The V call is TRBV6-2 or TRBV6-3, the J call TRBJ1-5; TRBD1 is a possible D gene (5 bases). This CDR3 is 16 amino acids long. V gave up 0 bases and J gave up 4 bases, with 13 bases separating them. Germline V lookup: CDR1 MNHEY, CDR2 SVGEGT. CDR3 nucleotide sequence: TGTGCCAGCAGTTACTCGAGGAGGGGACTTAATCAGCCCCAGCATTTT. Its translation: CASSYSRRGLNQPQHF.

V usage is TRBV6-5 and J usage is TRBJ1-4; D unclear. CDR1 and CDR2 (germline): MNHEY, SVGAGI. The CDR3 has 15 amino acids. V lost 6 bases and J 0 bases, leaving 11 bases between the germline ends. The CDR3 here is CASRKVLSTNEKLFF. In DNA, the CDR3 is TGTGCCAGCAGAAAAGTCCTTTCAACTAATGAAAAACTGTTTTTT.

The chain is built from TRBV12-3 or TRBV12-4 and TRBJ2-3; 11 bases match TRBD2. The CDR3 is 16 residues long. V was clipped by 5 bases and J by 4 bases; unmatched bases: 8. This CDR3 reads CASSPTLAGGADTQYF. CDR3 bases: TGTGCCAGCAGTCCAACTCTAGCGGGAGGCGCAGATACGCAGTATTTT.

CDR3 region: CAWSGTGGGGYTF. DNA for the CDR3: TGTGCCTGGAGCGGGACAGGGGGCGGTGGCTACACCTTC. The chain uses TRBV30 and TRBJ1-2; TRBD1 agrees at 12 bases. The trim removed 3 bases at V and 7 bases at J, leaving 3 bases unmatched. Germline CDR1 GTSNPN, CDR2 SVGIG (reference sequence). CDR3 length: 13 amino acids.

The V gene is TRBV27, the J gene TRBJ2-2, with no clear D. CDR1 is MNHEY and CDR2 is SMNVEV in the germline V gene (reference sequence). V lost 3 bases to trimming and J lost 3 bases, with 14 bases between them. The CDR3 spans 16 residues. The CDR3 spells CASSFWHNADTGELFF. The CDR3 nucleotides read TGTGCCAGCAGTTTCTGGCATAATGCGGACACCGGGGAGCTGTTTTTT.

The chain joins TRBV6-5 to TRBJ2-1, with D hard to call. V was trimmed by 0 bases and J by 0 bases, leaving 12 bases between them. This CDR3 has 17 residues. Germline-derived CDR1 and CDR2 are MNHEY and SVGAGI. The CDR3 reads CASSYSLTSGSYNEQFF. The CDR3 coding sequence is TGTGCCAGCAGTTACTCGCTGACGAGTGGCTCCTACAATGAGCAGTTCTTC.

This clonotype was detected a few times. The V gene is TRBV2, the J gene TRBJ2-1; perhaps TRBD2 as D (5 bases). CDR1 SNHLY and CDR2 FYNNEI come from the germline V gene. The CDR3 length is 17 residues. V was clipped by 2 bases and J by 2 bases, with 16 bases between them. DNA of the CDR3: TGTGCCAGCAGTGAACATGGCGGGCCCAGAACCTACAATGAGCAGTTCTTC. This sequence encodes CASSEHGGPRTYNEQFF.